This section outlines one T cell receptor (beta chain) sequence together with its context. The data derive from a study of T cells after somatic rescue of genetic block. This CDR3 has 17 amino acids. Germline trimming cut 5 bases from V and 5 bases from J; bases unmatched to any gene: 16. Looked up from germline, CDR1 is SGHVS and CDR2 is FQNEAQ. This table comes from immunoSEQ multiplex PCR, and its TCRdb copy is limited to in-frame clones, with some not included. The table records tens of thousands of clones, approximately 90% of them present only once. The specimen was peripheral blood mononuclear cells (PBMCs). V and J are TRBV7-8 and TRBJ1-2, with 8 positions matching TRBD1. The TCR comes from a man aged 35-49 years. CDR3 amino acids: CASSLTGQGVVGYGYTF. The CDR3 DNA is TGTGCCAGCAGCCTTACCGGACAGGGTGTGGTTGGATATGGCTACACCTTC.